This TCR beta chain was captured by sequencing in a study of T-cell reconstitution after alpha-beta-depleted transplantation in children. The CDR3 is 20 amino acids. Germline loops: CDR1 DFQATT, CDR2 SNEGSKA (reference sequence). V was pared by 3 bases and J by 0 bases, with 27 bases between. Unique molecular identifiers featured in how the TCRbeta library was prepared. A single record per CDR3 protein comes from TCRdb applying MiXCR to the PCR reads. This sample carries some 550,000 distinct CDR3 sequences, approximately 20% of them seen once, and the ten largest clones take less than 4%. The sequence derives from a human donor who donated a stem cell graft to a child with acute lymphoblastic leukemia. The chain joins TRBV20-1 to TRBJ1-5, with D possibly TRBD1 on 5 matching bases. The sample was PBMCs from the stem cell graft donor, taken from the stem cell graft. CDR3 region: CSASGAGTGPGPYSNQPQHF. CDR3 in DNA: TGCAGTGCTAGTGGGGCCGGGACGGGTCCCGGCCCTTATAGCAATCAGCCCCAGCATTTT.